This T cell receptor beta chain was retrieved from a study of T-cell reconstitution after alpha-beta-depleted transplantation in children. This clonotype was counted at least ten times. Preparing the TCRbeta library involved the use of unique molecular identifiers. TCRdb independently ran MiXCR on the PCR reads; one entry per CDR3 protein. The table shows about 200,000 distinct CDR3 sequences, with about 15% occurring only once. CDR1 is DFQATT, CDR2 SNEGSKA, per germline (reference sequence). V lost 6 bases, J lost 3 bases, and 13 bases stayed unmatched. This CDR3 has 16 amino acids. V and J are TRBV20-1 and TRBJ2-3; 9 positions match TRBD1. The receptor comes from a human donor who donated a stem cell graft to a child with acute lymphoblastic leukemia. The starting material was PBMCs from the stem cell graft donor, obtained from the stem cell graft. CDR3 amino acids: CSASYPNRGRTDTQYF. Written as DNA, the CDR3 is TGCAGTGCCAGCTACCCTAACAGGGGGCGGACAGATACGCAGTATTTT.